This TCR beta chain was captured by sequencing in a study of T cell changes during pregnancy in multiple sclerosis (dated by TCRdb to between 2018 and 2021). Turning to the overall study: The study examined how the T cell repertoire changed over the course of pregnancy in women with multiple sclerosis.

Receptor libraries were prepared by the immunoSEQ multiplex PCR assay. TCRdb took over this immuneACCESS table, retaining in-frame rearrangements with V and J assigned. Such tables are incomplete; in checked studies, under half of the missing clones stem from an unresolved V gene, and the remainder is unexplained. Recorded for this sample are about 77,000 clones; 70% to 90% of them occurred a single time. The ten largest clones take up approximately 2% of the sample. Remarks on this clone: What antigen it recognizes has not been identified. Per-base qualities were not stored, and no clone one base away is much larger.

The TCR comes from a female donor with multiple sclerosis, enrolled in a pregnancy study. Here the sequenced sample was peripheral blood, taken before pregnancy.

For the CDR3, the sequence is CAISDSTGGYDGYTF. In nucleotide form, the sequence is TGTGCCATCAGTGACTCCACAGGGGGGTACGATGGCTACACCTTC. The V and J genes are TRBV10-3 and TRBJ1-2; TRBD1 agrees with 8 junctional bases. CDR1 and CDR2 were assigned from the germline V gene as ENHRY and SYGVKD. Trimming leaves V shorter by 3 bases and J shorter by 6 bases, with the junction holding 9 bases beyond the gene matches. The CDR3 sequence holds 15 residues, the cysteine and phenylalanine included. Only CDR3 DNA is held: 45 bases, read in frame from base 1.